Each of the 13 T cell receptor beta chains below was sequenced from the same sample in a study of blood T cell repertoires in COVID-19. The assay was immunoSEQ multiplex PCR, and TCRdb's table has in-frame clones only and misses some. The table has about 170,000 clones, just under 90% seen once. The sample was peripheral blood. These receptors were taken from a man between 18 and 35 years old with active or convalescent COVID-19.

This chain links TRBV15 with TRBJ2-3, with TRBD2 as a possible D gene (5 bases). Germline V gene lookup returns CDR1 LNHNV and CDR2 YYDKDF (reference sequence). This CDR3 region has 15 residues. Trimming removed 0 bases at V and 2 bases at J, with 9 bases between. CDR3 in amino acids: CATSRDFGVTDTQYF. In DNA form, the CDR3 reads TGTGCCACCAGCAGAGATTTCGGGGTCACAGATACGCAGTATTTT.

The rearrangement joins TRBV5-6 to TRBJ1-1; D unclear. The V and J ends lost 2 bases and 1 base respectively, with 6 bases between them. From germline, CDR1 is SGHDT and CDR2 YYEEEE. CDR3 length equals 13 residues. The CDR3 DNA reads as TGTGCCAGCAGCTTAAACAGGAACACTGAAGCTTTCTTT. Translating gives CASSLNRNTEAFF.

The chain links TRBV6-5 to TRBJ1-5, with TRBD1 matching over 7 bases. The V gene's germline CDR1 is MNHEY and CDR2 SVGAGI. After removal of 2 bases from V and 7 bases from J, the junction contained 11 bases not matched to a gene. This CDR3 is 16 amino acids long. The CDR3 DNA reads as TGTGCCAGCAGTTACCTACAGGGGAGGCAAGAACAGCCCCAGCATTTT. This gives the protein CASSYLQGRQEQPQHF.

The chain carries TRBV5-1 and TRBJ1-1; 9 nucleotides align to TRBD1. The CDR3 is made up of 16 amino acids. Germline CDR1 and CDR2: SGHRS and YFSETQ. The J segment lost 11 bases and the V segment lost 5 bases, leaving 19 bases of the junction unmatched. CDR3 amino acids: CASRPPGTGNPTEAFF. The CDR3 DNA sequence: TGCGCCAGCAGGCCCCCAGGGACAGGGAATCCTACGGAGGCTTTCTTT.

This chain uses TRBV6-6 with TRBJ1-1; D might be TRBD1 (6 bases). This CDR3 region has 13 residues. Germline V CDR1 and CDR2: MNHNY, SVGAGI (reference sequence). The germline V and J ends were trimmed by 7 bases and 5 bases, with 14 bases remaining between them. The CDR3 DNA sequence: TGTGCCAGCATACTTGAAAGGGGGACTGAAGCTTTCTTT. Encoded protein: CASILERGTEAFF.

The genes are TRBV4-3 and TRBJ1-1, with a possible D match to TRBD1 (5 bases). V shed 2 bases and J shed 4 bases, with 14 bases lying between them. This CDR3 comprises 15 residues. Germline loops: CDR1 LGHNA, CDR2 YSLEER. This CDR3 is CASSQPRPGGTEAFF. CDR3 sequence (DNA): TGCGCCAGCAGCCAACCCCGACCGGGGGGCACTGAAGCTTTCTTT.

The rearrangement links TRBV29-1 to TRBJ1-2, with D perhaps matching TRBD1 (5 bases). The CDR3 has 11 amino acids. Germline V lookup: CDR1 SQVTM, CDR2 ANQGSEA. V was shortened by 7 bases and J by 4 bases, with 10 bases between the two germline ends. The CDR3 DNA follows: TGCAGCGCTGGCGGGGCCTATGGCTACACCTTC. This encodes CSAGGAYGYTF. Based on the CDR3 plus reference TRBV29-1 and TRBJ1-2, the full variable domain is SAVISQKPSRDICQRGTSLTIQCQVDSQVTMMFWYRQQPGQSLTLIATANQGSEATYESGFVIDKFPISRPNLTFSTLTVSNMSPEDSSIYLCSAGGAYGYTFGSGTRLTVV.

The J gene is TRBJ1-5, the V gene TRBV28, with 8 bases lining up with TRBD1. Germline loops: CDR1 MDHEN, CDR2 SYDVKM. The CDR3 is made up of 15 amino acids. V lost 3 bases and J lost 6; bases outside the gene matches: 7. This CDR3 reads CASSFHQGAAQPQHF. In DNA, the CDR3 is TGTGCCAGCAGTTTTCACCAGGGGGCGGCTCAGCCCCAGCATTTT.

V is TRBV5-6 and J is TRBJ1-2; D gene ambiguous. The V end lost 6 bases, the J end lost 8 bases, and 17 bases lay between the germline ends. CDR1 SGHDT and CDR2 YYEEEE come from the germline V gene. This CDR3 contains 13 residues. Written as DNA, the CDR3 is TGTGCCAGCACCCTTGGCGGAGCAGAAGGCTACACCTTC. This gives the protein CASTLGGAEGYTF.

V usage is TRBV27 and J usage is TRBJ1-5, with TRBD1 matching 10 bases. V lost 7 bases to trimming and J lost 0 bases; unmatched junction nucleotides: 18. This CDR3 contains 20 residues. Germline V gives CDR1 MNHEY, CDR2 SMNVEV (reference sequence). The CDR3 bases are TGTGCCAGCACACCTCCGCCCGGGACAGGGGATGTGATTAGCAATCAGCCCCAGCATTTT. It specifies CASTPPPGTGDVISNQPQHF.

As regards this clone: The sample has other DNA sequences that encode this CDR3 too. The chain combines TRBV3-1 (or the pseudogene TRBV3-2) with TRBJ1-1, with D possibly matching TRBD1 (5 bases). Between the trimmed V and J ends, which lost 3 bases and 4 bases, there was a span of 9 bases. The CDR3 totals 13 residues. Germline CDR1 is LGHDT and CDR2 is YNNKEL (reference sequence). This CDR3 reads CASSQGGGTEAFF. CDR3 in DNA: TGTGCCAGCAGCCAGGGGGGGGGCACTGAAGCTTTCTTT.

The sample holds one count of this clone. The DNA for the CDR3 is TGTGCCAGCAGTGAAGTGTTTCTTAAGGGGGCTGGATGGGTAGACTATGGCTACACCTTC. Protein: CASSEVFLKGAGWVDYGYTF. The chain carries TRBV6-1 and TRBJ1-2, with TRBD1 identical over 7 bases. Germline V gene data show CDR1 as MNHNS and CDR2 as SASEGT. This CDR3 has 20 residues. V shed 1 base, J shed 3 bases, and the junction held 20 bases outside the gene matches.

The sample holds a few counts of this clone. This sequence joins TRBV9 and TRBJ2-1; 9 positions agree with TRBD2. Trimming cost V 4 bases and J 6 bases; bases outside gene matches: 8. CDR1 SGDLS and CDR2 YYNGEE come from the germline V gene. The CDR3 consists of 15 residues. In DNA form, the CDR3 reads TGTGCCAGCAGCCCCCGCGCGGGAGGGCCCAATGAGCAGTTCTTC. It specifies CASSPRAGGPNEQFF.